The 9 T cell receptor beta chains below were found in one sample sequenced in a study of blood T cell repertoires in COVID-19. TCRdb's table, derived via immunoSEQ multiplex PCR, lists solely in-frame clones and lacks some. The table lists around 300,000 clones, about 85% of them singletons. The sequencing input was PBMCs or T cells enriched from blood (not recorded which). These receptors all stem from a woman aged 45-60 years who had recovered from COVID-19.

This clone was counted only a few times. The chain couples TRBV27 to TRBJ2-1, with D possibly TRBD2 on 7 matching bases. V was clipped by 3 bases and J by 7 bases, with 16 bases between them. Germline V gene lookup returns CDR1 MNHEY and CDR2 SMNVEV (reference sequence). The CDR3 spans 15 residues. CDR3 sequence reads: CASSFKGEGLNEQFF. For the CDR3, the DNA is TGTGCCAGCAGTTTTAAGGGGGAGGGCCTGAATGAGCAGTTCTTC.

This clone was counted a single time. The chain recombines TRBV18 with TRBJ1-5; possible D gene TRBD1, 6 bases. The V gene's germline CDR1 is KGHSH and CDR2 LQKENI. The CDR3 is 15 residues long. V was shortened by 6 bases and J by 1 base, with 13 bases between the two germline ends. CDR3 in amino acids: CASSAGTSSNQPQHF. The DNA of the CDR3 is TGTGCCAGCTCTGCCGGGACATCGAGCAATCAGCCCCAGCATTTT.

The genes are TRBV18 and TRBJ1-2, with TRBD1 matching 11 bases. This CDR3 is built from 15 residues. V was pared by 4 bases and J by 8 bases, with 9 bases of the junction left unmatched. Germline V gene data show CDR1 as KGHSH and CDR2 as LQKENI. The CDR3 nucleotides read TGTGCCAGCTCACGAGGACAGGGGGCATTGGGCGGCTACACCTTC. Its protein product is CASSRGQGALGGYTF.

The V and J genes are TRBV3-1 (or the pseudogene TRBV3-2) and TRBJ1-5; no clear D gene. V lost 0 bases and J lost 6, with 18 bases in between. This CDR3 has 17 residues. Looked up from germline, CDR1 is LGHDT and CDR2 is YNNKEL (reference sequence). This chain's CDR3 is CASSQDYLYSWRQPQHF. In DNA form, the CDR3 reads TGTGCCAGCAGCCAAGATTACCTTTATAGCTGGCGTCAGCCCCAGCATTTT.

V and J are TRBV28 and TRBJ2-7, with TRBD2 identical over 9 bases. V shed 4 bases and J 6 bases; nucleotides not matched to a gene: 7. The CDR3 has 14 amino acids. Germline V gene lookup returns CDR1 MDHEN and CDR2 SYDVKM. CDR3 DNA sequence: TGTGCCAGCAGTTGTAGCGGGAGCGGTTGCGAGCAGTACTTC. Amino acid sequence: CASSCSGSGCEQYF.

The gene calls are TRBV7-2 and TRBJ2-1, with TRBD2 identical over 10 bases. Germline V gene data show CDR1 as SGHTA and CDR2 as FQGNSA. V lost 5 bases, J lost 9 bases, and 7 bases stayed unmatched. The CDR3 has 14 residues. CDR3 nucleotides: TGTGCCAGCAGCACCGGGACTAGCGTTCGTGAGCAGTTCTTC. Translation gives CASSTGTSVREQFF.

This clone was seen only a few times. V is TRBV6-1 and J is TRBJ1-5; unclear D gene. V lost 1 base and J 6 bases, leaving 13 bases between the germline ends. This CDR3 spans 15 amino acids. Germline V gives CDR1 MNHNS, CDR2 SASEGT. CDR3 region: CASSEGVSGSQPQHF. CDR3 sequence (DNA): TGTGCCAGCAGTGAAGGGGTCTCGGGTTCTCAGCCCCAGCATTTT.

This clone was picked up a small number of times. The chain links TRBV4-3 to TRBJ1-2; perhaps TRBD1 as D (6 bases). CDR1 is LGHNA and CDR2 is YSLEER in the germline V gene. This CDR3 region has 12 residues. Trimming removed 4 bases from V and 3 bases from J, with 6 bases in between. The CDR3 DNA follows: TGCGCCAGCAGCCCAGGGGACTATGGCTACACCTTC. Protein: CASSPGDYGYTF.

The rearrangement uses TRBV11-2 and TRBJ1-2, with D perhaps matching TRBD1 (6 bases). The CDR3 runs to 15 residues. V dropped 0 bases and J dropped 3 bases, with 11 bases sitting between them. Per germline, CDR1 SGHAT and CDR2 FQNNGV. CDR3 nucleotides: TGTGCCAGCAGCTTAGACAGGGGCCCTCACTATGGCTACACCTTC. Translation gives CASSLDRGPHYGYTF.